One sample yielded the 28 T cell receptor beta chains listed below, sequenced in a study of blood T cells in healthy people across ages. Together with a sample-barcoded 5' primer, a J-beta primer mix was included in a second PCR lasting about 6 to 12 cycles. TCRdb analysed the 5' RACE reads with MiXCR anew, one entry per CDR3 protein. This sample yields about 1,400,000 distinct CDR3 sequences, of which about 43% are seen a single time; roughly 7.7% belongs to the top ten. Sequencing input: blood. These receptors all come from a woman under 30 in good health.

This clonotype was detected only a few times. V usage is TRBV4-2 and J usage is TRBJ2-1, with 10 bases lining up with TRBD2. Germline V lookup: CDR1 LGHNA, CDR2 YNFKEQ. This CDR3 has 20 amino acids. V gave up 3 bases and J gave up 1 base; unmatched junction bases: 15. The CDR3 DNA follows: TGTGCCAGCAGCCACCAAGGGTCTAGCGGGAGTGTTAGTTCCTACAATGAGCAGTTCTTC. Protein product: CASSHQGSSGSVSSYNEQFF.

V is TRBV7-8 and J is TRBJ1-5; a weak D match, TRBD1 (5 bases). In germline, CDR1 is SGHVS, CDR2 FQNEAQ. The V end was cut by 5 bases, the J end by 7 bases, with 24 bases between. CDR3 length: 17 amino acids. The DNA of the CDR3 is TGTGCCAGCAGCCCAAGTCAGGGAGACGGACCCTCCCAGCCCCAGCATTTT. Its protein is CASSPSQGDGPSQPQHF.

The gene calls are TRBV29-1 and TRBJ2-3; TRBD1 is a possible D gene (6 bases). CDR3 size: 13 residues. V dropped 3 bases and J dropped 3 bases, with 10 bases sitting between them. Germline loops: CDR1 SQVTM, CDR2 ANQGSEA. The CDR3 loop is CSVDTQGTDTQYF. CDR3 coding DNA: TGCAGCGTTGATACACAGGGAACAGATACGCAGTATTTT.

This clonotype was observed a handful of times. The gene calls are TRBV15 and TRBJ2-5; D is ambiguous. The CDR3 length is 15 residues. The germline V gene has CDR1 LNHNV and CDR2 YYDKDF (reference sequence). Deletions cut 0 bases from V and 5 bases from J, with 13 bases between. The CDR3 nucleotides are TGTGCCACCAGCAGAGATAGAACAGCGACGGAGACCCAGTACTTC. Its protein product is CATSRDRTATETQYF.

The chain is built from TRBV29-1 and TRBJ2-7, with TRBD1 identical over 8 bases. Germline loops: CDR1 SQVTM, CDR2 ANQGSEA. V was pared by 4 bases and J by 1 base, with 3 bases of the junction left unmatched. The CDR3 runs 13 residues. This CDR3 is CSVARDRSYEQYF. DNA for the CDR3: TGCAGCGTTGCCCGGGACAGGTCCTACGAGCAGTACTTC.

This clonotype was detected many times. The CDR3 DNA reads TGTGCCAGCAGCTCACAGGGCGGCTCCTACGAGCAGTACTTC. Its translation: CASSSQGGSYEQYF. The gene calls are TRBV11-2 and TRBJ2-7; D perhaps matches TRBD1 (6 bases). The germline V gene encodes CDR1 SGHAT and CDR2 FQNNGV. Deletions cut 4 bases from V and 0 bases from J, with 10 bases between. This CDR3 spans 14 amino acids.

This clonotype was observed a handful of times. V is TRBV10-3 and J is TRBJ2-3, with D possibly TRBD2 on 6 matching bases. The CDR3 is made up of 11 amino acids. Looked up from germline, CDR1 is ENHRY and CDR2 is SYGVKD. The V end lost 11 bases, the J end lost 9 bases, and 15 bases lay between the germline ends. CDR3 coding DNA: TGTGCCGCCAAGGGAGGTCGAACGCAGTATTTT. Its protein product is CAAKGGRTQYF.

This clonotype has more than one count but fewer than ten. The chain has TRBV6-5 and TRBJ2-7; the match to TRBD1 covers 7 bases. The J call may not be correct, given that the DNA end is closer to TRBJ2-5. The CDR3 is 13 amino acids. From germline, CDR1 is MNHEY and CDR2 SVGAGI. This CDR3 reads CASSGQEKETQYF. CDR3 DNA sequence: TGTGCCAGCAGTGGACAGGAGAAAGAGACCCAGTACTTC.

This clonotype was seen ten or more times. J is TRBJ2-7 and V is TRBV7-8; the match to TRBD2 covers 8 bases. Trimming at V came to 1 base and at J to 1 base, leaving 6 bases not matched to a gene. The germline gives CDR1 SGHVS, CDR2 FQNEAQ. CDR3 length: 16 amino acids. The CDR3 DNA reads as TGTGCCAGCAGCTTAGTGGCAGCGGGAGAATCCTACGAGCAGTACTTC. This encodes CASSLVAAGESYEQYF.

This chain links TRBV4-2 with TRBJ1-4; 7 bases are a match to TRBD1. The CDR3 length is 13 residues. V shed 3 bases, J shed 8 bases, and the junction held 3 bases outside the gene matches. Germline V lookup: CDR1 LGHNA, CDR2 YNFKEQ. The CDR3, as DNA: TGTGCCAGCAGCCAGGGACAGTGGGAAAAACTGTTTTTT. It codes for CASSQGQWEKLFF.

The chain uses TRBV18 and TRBJ2-1; D perhaps matches TRBD1 (6 bases). The germline gives CDR1 KGHSH, CDR2 LQKENI. This CDR3 spans 15 amino acids. Trimming took off 4 bases at V and 13 bases at J, with 23 bases between the two ends. DNA for the CDR3: TGTGCCAGCTCACGAACGAACAGTAGACAGGAAAGCCAGTTCTTC. This translates into CASSRTNSRQESQFF.

The genes are TRBV20-1 and TRBJ2-5; no clear D. The CDR3 has 15 residues. V was pared by 3 bases and J by 4 bases, with 18 bases between. Per the germline V gene, CDR1 is DFQATT and CDR2 is SNEGSKA (reference sequence). CDR3 loop: CSASSPQGFLETQYF. In DNA, the CDR3 is TGCAGTGCTAGCTCCCCTCAAGGATTCCTAGAGACCCAGTACTTC.

The chain links TRBV7-9 to TRBJ2-1, with 9 positions matching TRBD1. V shed 5 bases and J 10 bases; nucleotides not matched to a gene: 15. CDR3 size: 16 residues. Germline V lookup: CDR1 SEHNR, CDR2 FQNEAQ (reference sequence). The CDR3 region has the DNA TGTGCCAGCAGCCCATCCCCCGGGACAGGGATCTACGAGCAGTTCTTC. Protein: CASSPSPGTGIYEQFF.

The rearrangement joins TRBV27 to TRBJ1-2; 9 nucleotides agree with TRBD1. The CDR3 is 14 residues long. Germline assignment: CDR1 MNHEY and CDR2 SMNVEV (reference sequence). The V segment lost 6 bases and the J segment 4 bases; nucleotides outside the gene matches: 6. DNA of the CDR3: TGTGCCAGCAGGGGACAGGGCAAGGTCTATGGCTACACCTTC. Protein product: CASRGQGKVYGYTF.

This clonotype has a handful of counts. J is TRBJ2-1 and V is TRBV3-1; D unclear. This CDR3 is built from 12 residues. Looked up from germline, CDR1 is LGHDT and CDR2 is YNNKEL (reference sequence). Trimming pared 5 bases from V and 9 bases from J, leaving 11 bases between. CDR3 protein: CASSFTVGEQFF. In DNA, the CDR3 is TGTGCCAGCAGCTTCACGGTGGGTGAGCAGTTCTTC.

J is TRBJ1-1 and V is TRBV7-9, with D possibly TRBD1 on 5 matching bases. Per germline, CDR1 SEHNR and CDR2 FQNEAQ (reference sequence). The CDR3 runs 17 residues. V lost 1 base to trimming and J lost 3 bases, with 18 bases between them. The CDR3 spells CASSLVEVRGADTEAFF. DNA for the CDR3: TGTGCCAGCAGCTTAGTCGAAGTTAGGGGAGCGGACACTGAAGCTTTCTTT.

This clonotype has more than one count but fewer than ten. V usage is TRBV7-2 and J usage is TRBJ2-1; TRBD2 matches 12 bases. This CDR3 is built from 14 residues. The germline gives CDR1 SGHTA, CDR2 FQGNSA. The junction had 6 bases not matched to a gene; V was cut back by 7 bases and J by 8 bases. The CDR3 nucleotides are TGTGCCAGCACACGACTAGCGGGAGTACATGAGCAGTTCTTC. Translated, it gives CASTRLAGVHEQFF.

The genes are TRBV20-1 and TRBJ2-1, with TRBD2 as a possible D gene (7 bases). The CDR3 is 14 residues long. Germline loops: CDR1 DFQATT, CDR2 SNEGSKA (reference sequence). The V end lost 5 bases, the J end lost 8 bases, and 19 bases lay between the germline ends. CDR3 in DNA: TGCAGTGCTGGCCGCGGGGGCCCCCGGGATGAGCAGTTCTTC. This encodes CSAGRGGPRDEQFF.

The chain employs TRBV27 and TRBJ1-5, with TRBD1 identical over 9 bases. This CDR3 spans 16 amino acids. After removal of 6 bases from V and 1 base from J, the junction contained 7 bases not matched to a gene. Germline CDR1 MNHEY, CDR2 SMNVEV (reference sequence). CDR3 region: CASSRTGVGSNQPQHF. The CDR3 coding sequence is TGTGCCAGCAGCCGGACAGGGGTGGGGAGCAATCAGCCCCAGCATTTT.

This clonotype was found a few times. The genes are TRBV2 and TRBJ2-3; 13 positions match TRBD2. The germline V gene encodes CDR1 SNHLY and CDR2 FYNNEI. J gave up 5 bases and V 4 bases, and 6 bases lay outside the gene matches. The CDR3 length is 16 residues. CDR3 nucleotide sequence: TGTGCCAGCAGTGGACTAGCGGGAGGATCGGGAGATACGCAGTATTTT. Its translation: CASSGLAGGSGDTQYF. Full variable domain (missing parts from reference TRBV2 and TRBJ2-3): EPEVTQTPSHQVTQMGQEVILRCVPISNHLYFYWYRQILGQKVEFLVSFYNNEISEKSEIFDDQFSVERPDGSNFTLKIRSTKLEDSAMYFCASSGLAGGSGDTQYFGPGTRLTVL.

A single count supports this clonotype. The chain employs TRBV27 and TRBJ1-5; D remains unclear. The CDR3 loop spans 14 amino acids. V was trimmed by 3 bases and J by 9 bases, leaving 15 bases between them. Per germline, CDR1 MNHEY and CDR2 SMNVEV (reference sequence). As DNA, the CDR3 is TGTGCCAGCAGTTTCGGTGGGAATTTAGGGCCCCAGCATTTT. As protein: CASSFGGNLGPQHF.

This rearrangement joins TRBV12-3 or TRBV12-4 to TRBJ1-4, with no clear D. CDR3 length: 14 residues. V gave up 6 bases and J gave up 7 bases, with 15 bases separating them. The CDR3 DNA sequence: TGTGCCAGCAGCCTCTCCGCCCGTATTGAAAAACTGTTTTTT. Translating it yields CASSLSARIEKLFF.

This chain joins TRBV7-2 and TRBJ2-2, with 9 bases that match TRBD1. V was clipped by 5 bases and J by 4 bases; unmatched bases: 2. The CDR3 extends over 14 amino acids. Per the germline V gene, CDR1 is SGHTA and CDR2 is FQGNSA. CDR3 protein: CASSPTGGTGELFF. In DNA, the CDR3 is TGTGCCAGCAGCCCGACAGGGGGCACCGGGGAGCTGTTTTTT.

This clonotype was counted only a few times. Written as DNA, the CDR3 is TGTGCCAGCAGCTCAGGGGAGGGAAGATATGGCTACACCTTC. As protein: CASSSGEGRYGYTF. The chain is built from TRBV11-2 and TRBJ1-2, with D perhaps TRBD1 (6 bases). The CDR3 length is 14 residues. Trimming cost V 4 bases and J 5 bases, with 14 bases left between them. In germline, CDR1 is SGHAT, CDR2 FQNNGV.

This clonotype occurred a few times. In DNA, the CDR3 is TGCAGCGTTGGGCCACCTTTGGCCTTGAACACTGAAGCTTTCTTT. Protein: CSVGPPLALNTEAFF. The chain joins TRBV29-1 to TRBJ1-1; the D is unclear. The CDR3 loop spans 15 amino acids. Germline lookup yields CDR1 SQVTM and CDR2 ANQGSEA. V dropped 4 bases and J dropped 0 bases, with 15 bases sitting between them.

This clonotype has a handful of counts. The genes are TRBV6-6 and TRBJ2-1, with TRBD1 identical over 8 bases. Germline assignment: CDR1 MNHNY and CDR2 SVGAGI (reference sequence). The V gene end was trimmed by 5 bases and the J gene end by 8 bases; junction bases not matched to a gene: 8. The CDR3 has 14 amino acids. The CDR3 sequence is CASSRRDRSDEQFF. The CDR3 DNA reads TGTGCCAGCAGTCGCCGGGACAGGTCAGATGAGCAGTTCTTC.

This chain connects TRBV28 to TRBJ2-7, with 9 bases matching TRBD2. The germline CDR1 and CDR2 sequences are MDHEN and SYDVKM. V lost 3 bases, J lost 0 bases, and 9 bases stayed unmatched. The CDR3 is 17 amino acids. This CDR3 reads CASSLPAGGPSSYEQYF. CDR3 bases: TGTGCCAGCAGTTTGCCAGCGGGGGGTCCGAGCTCCTACGAGCAGTACTTC.

This clonotype came up a few times. The chain uses TRBV7-6 and TRBJ2-3; D may correspond to TRBD1 or TRBD2 (6 bases each). CDR1 and CDR2 (germline): SGHVS, FNYEAQ. The V gene lost 4 bases and the J gene lost 0 bases, with 11 bases spanning the gap. This CDR3 contains 15 residues. The CDR3 protein is CASSSEGESTDTQYF. The DNA of the CDR3 is TGTGCCAGCAGCTCGGAGGGGGAGAGCACAGATACGCAGTATTTT.